This T cell receptor (beta chain) was sequenced during a study of OX40 agonist ivuxolimab in advanced cancers. Method: immunoSEQ multiplex PCR; TCRdb's copy keeps in-frame clones and lacks some. The table has 75,000 to 100,000 clones, around nine tenths seen once. The CDR3 spans 14 residues. The J segment lost 0 bases and the V segment lost 4 bases, leaving 3 bases of the junction unmatched. The germline V gene encodes CDR1 SGHRS and CDR2 YFSETQ. Autoimmune disease history or systemic immunosuppression barred patients. The chain joins TRBV5-1 to TRBJ2-5, with 7 bases lining up with TRBD1. The TCR sequence derives from an adult with an advanced solid tumor such as melanoma, head and neck, liver or kidney cancer. The material was CD4+ or CD8+ T cells sorted from blood, obtained in a trial of the OX40 agonist ivuxolimab. CDR3 amino acids: CASSKQGYQETQYF. CDR3 coding DNA: TGCGCCAGCAGCAAACAGGGGTACCAAGAGACCCAGTACTTC.